This T cell receptor (beta chain) was observed in a study of spatial heterogeneity in lung cancer. CDR3 length: 13 residues. The V and J ends lost 11 bases and 0 bases respectively, with 12 bases between them. The germline CDR1 and CDR2 sequences are LGHNA and YNFKEQ. TCRdb ran MiXCR on the 5' RACE reads and lists one entry per CDR3 protein. The data contain under 20,000 distinct CDR3 sequences, under 20% of them singletons. Indicated time point: sample taken at primary tumor resection. No cell sorting; template was whole RNA from tumor, lung tissue or PBMC. The sample here was PBMCs, taken at surgery. V gene TRBV4-2 combines with J gene TRBJ2-3; D may be TRBD2 (6 bases). This TCR was sampled from a male donor with early-stage non-small cell lung cancer. The CDR3: CAASGTSTDTQYF. DNA of the CDR3: TGTGCCGCCTCAGGGACTAGCACAGATACGCAGTATTTT.